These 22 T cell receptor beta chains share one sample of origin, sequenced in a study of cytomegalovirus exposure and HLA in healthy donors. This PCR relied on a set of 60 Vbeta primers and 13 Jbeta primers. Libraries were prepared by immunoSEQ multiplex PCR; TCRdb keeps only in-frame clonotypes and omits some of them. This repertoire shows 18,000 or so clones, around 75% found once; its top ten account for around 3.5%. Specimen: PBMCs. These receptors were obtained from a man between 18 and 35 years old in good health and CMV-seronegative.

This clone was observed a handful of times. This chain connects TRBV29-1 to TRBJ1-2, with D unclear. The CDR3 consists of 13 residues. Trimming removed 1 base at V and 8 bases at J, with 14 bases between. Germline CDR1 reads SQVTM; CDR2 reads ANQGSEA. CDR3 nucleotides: TGCAGCGTTGAAGGGCCGGGTAAGGAAGGCTACACCTTC. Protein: CSVEGPGKEGYTF.

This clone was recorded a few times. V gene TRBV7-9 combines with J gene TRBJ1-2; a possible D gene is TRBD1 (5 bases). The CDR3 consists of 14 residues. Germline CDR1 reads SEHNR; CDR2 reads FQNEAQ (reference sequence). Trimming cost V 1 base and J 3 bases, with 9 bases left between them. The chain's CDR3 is CASSLDQGDYGYTF. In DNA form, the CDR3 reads TGTGCCAGCAGCTTAGATCAGGGCGACTATGGCTACACCTTC.

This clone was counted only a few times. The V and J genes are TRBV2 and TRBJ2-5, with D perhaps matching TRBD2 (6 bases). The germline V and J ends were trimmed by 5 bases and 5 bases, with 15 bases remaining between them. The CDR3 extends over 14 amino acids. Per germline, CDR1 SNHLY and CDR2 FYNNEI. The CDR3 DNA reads TGTGCCAGCAGTACGGGACTTTGGGGGGAGACCCAGTACTTC. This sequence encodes CASSTGLWGETQYF.

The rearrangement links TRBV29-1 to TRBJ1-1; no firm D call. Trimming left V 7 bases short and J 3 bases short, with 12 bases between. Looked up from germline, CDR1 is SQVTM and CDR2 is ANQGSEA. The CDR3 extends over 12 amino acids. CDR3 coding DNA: TGCAGCGCCCCAGCGGTGGACACTGAAGCTTTCTTT. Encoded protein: CSAPAVDTEAFF.

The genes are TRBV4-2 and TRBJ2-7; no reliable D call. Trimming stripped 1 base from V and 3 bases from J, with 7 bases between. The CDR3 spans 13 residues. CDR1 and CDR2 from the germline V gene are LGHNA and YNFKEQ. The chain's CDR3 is CASSQGAGYEQYF. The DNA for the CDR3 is TGTGCCAGCAGCCAAGGCGCAGGCTACGAGCAGTACTTC.

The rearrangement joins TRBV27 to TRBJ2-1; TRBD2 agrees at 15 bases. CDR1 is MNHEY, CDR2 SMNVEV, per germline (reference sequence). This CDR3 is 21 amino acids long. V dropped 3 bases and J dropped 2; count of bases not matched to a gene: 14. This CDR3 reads CASSLTLPGLAGGSAYNEQFF. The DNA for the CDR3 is TGTGCCAGCAGTTTGACACTACCGGGACTAGCGGGAGGAAGCGCCTACAATGAGCAGTTCTTC.

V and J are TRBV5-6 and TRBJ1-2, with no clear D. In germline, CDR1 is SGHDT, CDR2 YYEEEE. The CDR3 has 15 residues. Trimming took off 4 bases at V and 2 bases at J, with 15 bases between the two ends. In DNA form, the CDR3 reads TGTGCCAGCAGCCTCCCGCAACAGAAAAACTATGGCTACACCTTC. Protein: CASSLPQQKNYGYTF.

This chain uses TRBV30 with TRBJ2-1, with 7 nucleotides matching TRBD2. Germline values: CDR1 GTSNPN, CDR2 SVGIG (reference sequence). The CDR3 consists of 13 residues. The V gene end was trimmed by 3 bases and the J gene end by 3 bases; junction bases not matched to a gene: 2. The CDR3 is CAWRREIYNEQFF. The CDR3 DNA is TGTGCCTGGAGGCGGGAGATCTACAATGAGCAGTTCTTC.

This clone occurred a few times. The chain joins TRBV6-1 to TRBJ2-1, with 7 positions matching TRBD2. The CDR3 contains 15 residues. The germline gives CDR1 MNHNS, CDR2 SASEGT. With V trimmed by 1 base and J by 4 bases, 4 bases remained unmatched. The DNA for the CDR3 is TGTGCCAGCAGTGAAGGAGATAGCGGGTACAATGAGCAGTTCTTC. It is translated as CASSEGDSGYNEQFF.

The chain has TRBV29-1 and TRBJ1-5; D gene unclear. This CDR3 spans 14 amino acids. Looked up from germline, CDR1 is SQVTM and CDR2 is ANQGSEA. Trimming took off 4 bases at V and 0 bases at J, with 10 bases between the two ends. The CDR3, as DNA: TGCAGCGTTGCTGGACTGAATAGCAATCAGCCCCAGCATTTT. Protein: CSVAGLNSNQPQHF.

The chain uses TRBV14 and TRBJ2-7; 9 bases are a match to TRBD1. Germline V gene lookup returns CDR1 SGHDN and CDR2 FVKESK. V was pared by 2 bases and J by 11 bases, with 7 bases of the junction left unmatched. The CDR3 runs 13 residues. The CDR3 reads CASSQRGTGKKYF. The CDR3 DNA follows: TGTGCCAGCAGCCAACGAGGGACAGGGAAGAAGTACTTC.

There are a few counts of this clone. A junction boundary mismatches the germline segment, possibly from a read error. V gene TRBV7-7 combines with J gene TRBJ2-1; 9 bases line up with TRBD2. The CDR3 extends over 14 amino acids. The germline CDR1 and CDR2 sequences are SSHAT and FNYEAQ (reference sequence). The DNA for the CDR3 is TGTGCTAGCAGCTTAGGGACTAGCACCAATGAGCAGTTCTTC. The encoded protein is CASSLGTSTNEQFF.

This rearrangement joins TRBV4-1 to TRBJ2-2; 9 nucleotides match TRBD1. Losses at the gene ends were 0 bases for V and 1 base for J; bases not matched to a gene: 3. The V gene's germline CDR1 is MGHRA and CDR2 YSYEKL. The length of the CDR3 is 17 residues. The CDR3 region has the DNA TGCGCCAGCAGCCAAGAGGGACAGGGAAAGAACACCGGGGAGCTGTTTTTT. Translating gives CASSQEGQGKNTGELFF.

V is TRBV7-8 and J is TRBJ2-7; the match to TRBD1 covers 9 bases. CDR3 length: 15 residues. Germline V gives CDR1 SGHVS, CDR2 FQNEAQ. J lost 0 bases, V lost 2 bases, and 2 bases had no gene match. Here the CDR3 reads CASSLWDRASYEQYF. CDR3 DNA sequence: TGTGCCAGCAGCTTATGGGACAGGGCCTCCTACGAGCAGTACTTC.

CDR3 region: CASSDHRDLYGYTF. The CDR3 bases are TGTGCCAGCAGTGACCACAGGGATCTCTATGGCTACACCTTC. The chain is built from TRBV25-1 and TRBJ1-2; D is possibly TRBD1 (6 bases). Germline V lookup: CDR1 MGHDK, CDR2 SYGVNS. The CDR3 is 14 amino acids. V was shortened by 3 bases and J by 4 bases, with 12 bases between the two germline ends.

CDR3 sequence reads: CASSEVGLAGGVSAYNEQFF. CDR3 nucleotide sequence: TGTGCCAGCAGTGAAGTCGGACTAGCGGGAGGAGTGAGTGCCTACAATGAGCAGTTCTTC. The rearrangement links TRBV6-1 to TRBJ2-1, with 14 bases fitting TRBD2. V trimming: 1 base; J trimming: 2 bases; junction bases outside the gene matches: 10. CDR3 length: 20 residues. Germline assignment: CDR1 MNHNS and CDR2 SASEGT.

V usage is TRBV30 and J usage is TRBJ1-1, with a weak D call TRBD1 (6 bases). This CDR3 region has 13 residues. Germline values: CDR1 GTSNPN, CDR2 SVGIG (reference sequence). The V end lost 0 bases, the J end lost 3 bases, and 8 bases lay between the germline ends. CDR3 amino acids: CAWSVTGYTEAFF. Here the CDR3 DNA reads TGTGCCTGGAGTGTGACAGGATACACTGAAGCTTTCTTT.

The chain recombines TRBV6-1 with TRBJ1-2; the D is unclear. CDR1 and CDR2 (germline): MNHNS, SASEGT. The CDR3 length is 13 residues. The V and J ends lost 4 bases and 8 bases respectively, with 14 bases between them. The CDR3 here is CASSAPGSGGYTF. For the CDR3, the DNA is TGTGCCAGCAGTGCCCCGGGATCGGGGGGCTACACCTTC.

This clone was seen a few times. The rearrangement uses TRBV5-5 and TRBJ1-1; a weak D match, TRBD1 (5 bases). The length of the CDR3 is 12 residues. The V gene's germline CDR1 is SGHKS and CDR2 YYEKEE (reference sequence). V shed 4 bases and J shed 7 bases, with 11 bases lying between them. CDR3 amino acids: CASSLLRGEAFF. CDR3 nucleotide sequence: TGTGCCAGCAGCCTACTTAGGGGTGAAGCTTTCTTT.

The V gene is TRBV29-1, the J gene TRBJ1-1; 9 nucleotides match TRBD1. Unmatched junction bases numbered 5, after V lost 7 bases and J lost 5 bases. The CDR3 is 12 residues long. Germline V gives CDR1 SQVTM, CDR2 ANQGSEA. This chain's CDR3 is CSGGQGRTEAFF. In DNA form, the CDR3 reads TGCAGCGGCGGACAGGGGCGGACTGAAGCTTTCTTT.

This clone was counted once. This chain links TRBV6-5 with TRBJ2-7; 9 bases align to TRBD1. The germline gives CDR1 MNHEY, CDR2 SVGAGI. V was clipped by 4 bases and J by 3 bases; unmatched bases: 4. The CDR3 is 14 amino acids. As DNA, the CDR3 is TGTGCCAGCAGTTCCGGGGACAGGGTCTACGAGCAGTACTTC. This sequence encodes CASSSGDRVYEQYF.

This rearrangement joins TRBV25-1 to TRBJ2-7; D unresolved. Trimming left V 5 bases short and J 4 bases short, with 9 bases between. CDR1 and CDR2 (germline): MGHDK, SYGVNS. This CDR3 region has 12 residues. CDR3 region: CASSKTTYEQYF. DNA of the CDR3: TGTGCCAGCAGTAAGACAACTTACGAGCAGTACTTC.